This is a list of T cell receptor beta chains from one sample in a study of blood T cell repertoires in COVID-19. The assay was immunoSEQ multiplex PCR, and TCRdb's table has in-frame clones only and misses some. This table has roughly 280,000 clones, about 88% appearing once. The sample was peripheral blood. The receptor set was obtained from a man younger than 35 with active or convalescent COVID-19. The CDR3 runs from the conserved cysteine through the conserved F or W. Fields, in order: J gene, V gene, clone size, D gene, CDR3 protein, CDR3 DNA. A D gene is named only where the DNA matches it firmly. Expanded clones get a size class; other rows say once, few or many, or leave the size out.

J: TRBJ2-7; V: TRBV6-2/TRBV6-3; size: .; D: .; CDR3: CASSTEASGFSYEQYF; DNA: TGTGCCAGCAGTACCGAAGCGAGCGGCTTCTCCTACGAGCAGTACTTC
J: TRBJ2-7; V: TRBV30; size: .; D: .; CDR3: CAWSVDSAYEQYF; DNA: TGTGCCTGGAGTGTAGACTCGGCCTACGAGCAGTACTTC
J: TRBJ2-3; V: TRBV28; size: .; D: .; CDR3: CASRGREISRDTQYF; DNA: TGTGCCAGCAGGGGCCGGGAGATTTCTCGTGATACGCAGTATTTT
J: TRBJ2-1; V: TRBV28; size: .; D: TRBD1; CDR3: CASSLPGTGAYNEQFF; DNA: TGTGCCAGCAGTTTACCCGGGACAGGGGCTTACAATGAGCAGTTCTTC
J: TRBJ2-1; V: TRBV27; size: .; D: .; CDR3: CASTVGVGNEQFF; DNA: TGTGCCAGCACGGTCGGGGTAGGAAATGAGCAGTTCTTC
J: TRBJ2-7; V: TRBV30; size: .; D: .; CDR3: CAWSVQGVYYEQYF; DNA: TGTGCCTGGAGTGTACAGGGTGTATACTACGAGCAGTACTTC
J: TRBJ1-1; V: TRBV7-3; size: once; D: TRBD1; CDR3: CASSSDRGGKAFF; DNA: TGTGCCAGCAGCTCGGACAGGGGAGGAAAAGCTTTCTTT
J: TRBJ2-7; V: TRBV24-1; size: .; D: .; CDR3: CATSESSTVYEQYF; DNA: TGTGCCACCAGTGAATCCTCAACTGTTTACGAGCAGTACTTC
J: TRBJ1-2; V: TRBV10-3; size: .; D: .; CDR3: CAISEADRSGYTF; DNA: TGTGCCATCAGTGAGGCCGACAGAAGCGGCTACACCTTC
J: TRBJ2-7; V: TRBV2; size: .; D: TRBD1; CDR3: CASTGTGNYEQYF; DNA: TGTGCCAGCACCGGGACAGGGAATTACGAGCAGTACTTC
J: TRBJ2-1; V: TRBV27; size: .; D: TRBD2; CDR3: CASSNGGTSGYNEQFF; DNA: TGTGCCAGCAGCAATGGGGGGACTAGCGGCTACAATGAGCAGTTCTTC
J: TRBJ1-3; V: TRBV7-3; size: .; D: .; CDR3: CASSLTAGLPGNTIYF; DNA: TGTGCCAGCAGCTTAACCGCAGGGTTACCTGGAAACACCATATATTTT
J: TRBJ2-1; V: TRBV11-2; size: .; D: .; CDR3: CASTLGRHLGDEQFF; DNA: TGTGCCAGCACCTTGGGGCGGCACTTGGGCGATGAGCAGTTCTTC
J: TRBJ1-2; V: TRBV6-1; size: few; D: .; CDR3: CASSDLEPTGYGYTF; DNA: TGTGCCAGCAGTGATTTAGAGCCCACAGGGTATGGCTACACCTTC
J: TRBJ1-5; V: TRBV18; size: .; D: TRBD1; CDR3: CASSPYGTGDQPQHF; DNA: TGTGCCAGCTCACCCTACGGGACAGGGGATCAGCCCCAGCATTTT
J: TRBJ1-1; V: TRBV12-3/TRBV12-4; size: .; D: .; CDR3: CASSLIGQEAFF; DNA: TGTGCCAGCAGTTTAATCGGACAGGAAGCTTTCTTT
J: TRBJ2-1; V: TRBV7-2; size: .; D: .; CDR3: CASSVPGVRDNEQFF; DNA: TGTGCCAGCAGCGTCCCGGGAGTTAGGGACAATGAGCAGTTCTTC
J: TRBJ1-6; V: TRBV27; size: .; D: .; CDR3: CASSPRLSSYNSPLHF; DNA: TGTGCCAGCAGTCCACGGTTGAGCTCCTATAATTCACCCCTCCACTTT
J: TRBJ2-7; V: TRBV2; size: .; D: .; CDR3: CASSNSPYEQYF; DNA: TGTGCCAGCAGCAACAGCCCCTACGAGCAGTACTTC
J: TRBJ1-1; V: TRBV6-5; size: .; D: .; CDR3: CASSKGRAGNTEAFF; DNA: TGTGCCAGCAGTAAGGGCAGGGCCGGGAACACTGAAGCTTTCTTT
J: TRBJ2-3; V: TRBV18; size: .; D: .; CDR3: CASSPFMGADSTDTQYF; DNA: TGTGCCAGCTCACCATTCATGGGGGCGGACTCCACAGATACGCAGTATTTT
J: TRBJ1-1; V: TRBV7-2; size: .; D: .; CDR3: CASSLGRINTEAFF; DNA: TGTGCCAGCAGCCTGGGGAGAATTAACACTGAAGCTTTCTTT